This entry describes one T cell receptor (beta chain). Germline assignment: CDR1 MGHDK and CDR2 SYGVNS. V shed 4 bases, J shed 5 bases, and the junction held 8 bases outside the gene matches. This CDR3 comprises 15 residues. This entry is derived from a study of T cell changes during pregnancy in multiple sclerosis. Profiled with immunoSEQ multiplex PCR; TCRdb holds only in-frame clones, not every one. Altogether tens of thousands of clones are present, approximately 90% being singletons, with the ten largest covering around 1.5%. The chain joins TRBV25-1 to TRBJ2-5; TRBD1 matches at 9 bases. The origin of this receptor is a female donor with multiple sclerosis, enrolled in a pregnancy study. The sequencing here drew on peripheral blood, taken in the third trimester of pregnancy. CDR3 amino acids: CASSGGTGFGETQYF. The CDR3 nucleotides are TGTGCCAGCAGTGGGGGGACAGGGTTCGGGGAGACCCAGTACTTC.